This entry is about one TCR beta chain. Its target is unknown. The CDR3 end is not reached by the read, which stops 3 residues before it; the germline J gene fills it in. Genomic DNA, averaging approximately 1,200 ng per sample, yielded TCR beta CDR3 via immunoSEQ. Data came from immunoSEQ multiplex PCR; TCRdb stores just in-frame clones and leaves some out. The ten most abundant clones cover 2.5% to 3.5% of a sample with about 20,000 clones. The data were obtained in a study of T cells in women clearing cervical HPV infection. Across the whole study: Controls gave blood once infection was undetectable; cases at lesion identification.

Findings and limits, study-wide: TRBV6-7 abundance was lower in cases than controls (around 0.1% versus 0.15%). Timing of associations relative to infection is unclear; T-cell subsets were not isolated.

CDR1 is SEHNR and CDR2 is FQNEAQ in the germline V gene (reference sequence). The CDR3 is 15 amino acids. V trimming: 4 bases; J trimming: 8 bases; junction bases outside the gene matches: 10. The sample was blood buffy coat. The J gene is TRBJ1-4, the V gene TRBV7-9; TRBD1 matches 7 bases. The TCR comes from a woman aged 18-70 years with a cervical HPV16 infection that either progressed to CIN3+ or cleared (not recorded which). The CDR3 sequence: CASSYTTGQGEKLFF. The sequenced CDR3 bases are TGTGCCAGCAGCTACACGACAGGGCAGGGCGAAAAA.